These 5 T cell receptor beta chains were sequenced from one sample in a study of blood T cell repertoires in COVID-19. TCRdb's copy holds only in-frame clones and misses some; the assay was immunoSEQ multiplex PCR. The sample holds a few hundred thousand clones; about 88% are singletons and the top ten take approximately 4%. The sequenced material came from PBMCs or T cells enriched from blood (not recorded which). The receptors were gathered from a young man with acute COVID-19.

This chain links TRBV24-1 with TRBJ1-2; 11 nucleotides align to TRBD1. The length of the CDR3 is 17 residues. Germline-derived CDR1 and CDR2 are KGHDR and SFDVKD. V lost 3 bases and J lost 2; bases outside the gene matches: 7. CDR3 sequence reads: CATSDGGTGGVNYGYTF. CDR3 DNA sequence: TGTGCCACCAGTGATGGAGGGACAGGGGGGGTAAACTATGGCTACACCTTC.

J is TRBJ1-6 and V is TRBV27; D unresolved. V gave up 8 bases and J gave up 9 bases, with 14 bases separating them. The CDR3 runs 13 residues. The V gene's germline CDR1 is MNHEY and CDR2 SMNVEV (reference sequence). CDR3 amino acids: CASGASVGSPLHF. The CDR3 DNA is TGTGCCAGCGGAGCCTCGGTCGGTTCACCCCTCCACTTT.

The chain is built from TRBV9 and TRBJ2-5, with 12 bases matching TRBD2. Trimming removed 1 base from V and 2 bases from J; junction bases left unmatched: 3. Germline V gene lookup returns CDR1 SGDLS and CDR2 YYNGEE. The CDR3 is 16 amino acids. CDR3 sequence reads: CASSVLAGGGQETQYF. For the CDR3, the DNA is TGTGCCAGCAGCGTACTAGCGGGAGGGGGGCAAGAGACCCAGTACTTC.

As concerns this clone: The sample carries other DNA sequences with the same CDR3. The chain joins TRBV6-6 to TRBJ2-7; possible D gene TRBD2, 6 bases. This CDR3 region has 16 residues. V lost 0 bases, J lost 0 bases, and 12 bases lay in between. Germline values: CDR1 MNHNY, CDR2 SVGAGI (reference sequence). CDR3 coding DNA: TGTGCCAGCAGTTACTCAGGCGGGGTTAGCTCCTACGAGCAGTACGTC. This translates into CASSYSGGVSSYEQYV.

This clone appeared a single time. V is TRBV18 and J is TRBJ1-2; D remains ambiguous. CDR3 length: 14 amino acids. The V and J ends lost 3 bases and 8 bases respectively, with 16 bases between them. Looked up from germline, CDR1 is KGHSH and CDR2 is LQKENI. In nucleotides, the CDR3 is TGTGCCAGCTCACCCTCTCAGCAGGATTTCGGCTACACCTTC. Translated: CASSPSQQDFGYTF.